This T cell receptor beta chain emerged from a study of blood T cell repertoires in COVID-19 (dated by TCRdb to 2020 to 2021). At the level of the whole study: The collaborator samples originated in the United States, Italy and Spain and spanned the acute and convalescent phases of COVID-19. The prospective study material was composed of cDNA or gDNA derived from T cells, B-cell-depleted T cells, or PBMCs. The dataset comprised deeply sampled blood TCRbeta repertoires from subjects exposed to, actively infected with, or recovered from COVID-19. The repertoires were made available in a free public database intended to serve as a resource for research on the immune response to SARS-CoV-2. The samples were drawn from the first 160 participants of the ongoing ImmuneRACE study and from some 1,300 subjects provided by 6 global collaborators. The sample metadata nearly always contained a de-identified subject ID, COVID-19 status, age in years and sex. Where available, HLA class I and class II types were obtained from metadata supplied by the sample provider rather than from assay-based typing.

The immunoSEQ Assay, a bias-controlled multiplex PCR, was used to amplify TCRbeta CDR3 regions from genomic DNA. The original methods were these. Nucleated cell counts per sample were estimated from amplification of reference gene primers within the assay. Sequence reads were collapsed and filtered to measure the absolute abundance of every unique TCRbeta CDR3 rearrangement. For each sample, productive Simpson clonality was calculated as the square root of Simpson's diversity index across productive rearrangements. Entries here come from immuneACCESS through TCRdb and include only in-frame sequences with V and J called. Some clones fail to appear in such tables; in the studies checked, an unresolved V gene covers under half of the shortfall, and the cause of the remainder is unknown. V and J calls and clone size come straight from that table; D and trimming were deduced from the DNA. The sample contains almost 100,000 clones, roughly 86% of them found a single time. The top ten constitute approximately 10% of the sample.

Whole blood was collected in K2EDTA tubes by collaborating institutions according to the institutions' own protocols. For TCRbeta analysis, collaborators shipped samples in one of three forms: frozen whole blood, isolated PBMCs, or DNA extracted from either of those sample types. Of note for this clone: Its antigen is still unknown. Qualities for individual bases were not recorded, and no much larger clone is one base off.

Broader findings and caveats from the paper: How much clinical and demographic metadata was included differed by source and by participant, and the metadata was provided uncurated.

CDR1 and CDR2 (DFQATT, SNEGSKA) derive from the germline V gene (reference sequence). Including the terminal cysteine and phenylalanine, the CDR3 comprises 18 residues. Kept here is only the CDR3 DNA, which spans 54 bases and is read in frame from base 1. Between the V and J ends, shortened by 3 bases and 0 bases respectively, the junction contains 21 bases. This clonotype originated in a man in his fifties or sixties with acute or convalescent COVID-19. The V and J segments used are TRBV20-1 and TRBJ1-5; confidence is insufficient to name the D gene. Sequenced sample: peripheral blood. The nucleotide sequence reads TGCAGTGCTAGTATTTCGGCGGGGAGTCGGAGTAGCAATCAGCCCCAGCATTTT. Translation gives CSASISAGSRSSNQPQHF.